Following are 14 T cell receptor beta chains from one sample sequenced in a study of blood T cell repertoires in COVID-19. The table came from immunoSEQ multiplex PCR; TCRdb's copy has only in-frame clones and leaves some out. The sample holds roughly 170,000 clones; approximately 87% are singletons and the top ten take approximately 12%. The sequencing input was peripheral blood. Every receptor here comes from a woman between 70 and 85 years old with COVID-19, enrolled during active disease.

In its sample, this clone was seen a few times. This chain links TRBV21-1 with TRBJ1-3. TRBV21-1 has pseudogene status. This CDR3 region has 15 residues. The CDR3 loop is CASSKAGGSGNTIYF. The CDR3 DNA follows: TGTGCCAGCAGCAAAGCCGGGGGCTCTGGAAACACCATATATTTT.

The genes are TRBV4-2 and TRBJ2-1; 12 nucleotides match TRBD2. The CDR3 runs 17 residues. CDR1 is LGHNA, CDR2 YNFKEQ, per germline. V lost 5 bases to trimming and J lost 3 bases; unmatched junction nucleotides: 8. In DNA, the CDR3 is TGTGCCAGCAGCTCTCCCGGACTAGCGGGAAACTACAATGAGCAGTTCTTC. Protein product: CASSSPGLAGNYNEQFF.

The count of this clone is one. The gene calls are TRBV28 and TRBJ1-5; D may be TRBD1 (6 bases). Trimming shortened V by 4 bases and J by 13 bases, and 11 bases separated the two germline ends. Germline loops: CDR1 MDHEN, CDR2 SYDVKM. The CDR3 totals 11 residues. The CDR3 reads CASSYPGQQHF. In nucleotides, the CDR3 is TGTGCCAGCAGTTACCCAGGACAGCAGCATTTT.

The chain carries TRBV11-2 and TRBJ2-5; 9 bases align to TRBD1. Trimming took 7 bases from V and 4 from J; bases not matched to a gene: 10. This CDR3 contains 15 residues. From germline, CDR1 is SGHAT and CDR2 FQNNGV. The CDR3 is CASTSGTGKRETQYF. The CDR3 nucleotides read TGTGCCAGCACCTCCGGGACAGGGAAGCGAGAGACCCAGTACTTC.

This chain uses TRBV3-1 (or the pseudogene TRBV3-2) with TRBJ1-1, with a weak D call TRBD1 (5 bases). CDR1 is LGHDT, CDR2 YNNKEL, per germline (reference sequence). The germline V and J ends were trimmed by 3 bases and 5 bases, with 10 bases remaining between them. The CDR3 loop spans 13 amino acids. The CDR3 sequence: CASSQTAGTEAFF. CDR3 in DNA: TGTGCCAGCAGCCAGACAGCTGGAACTGAAGCTTTCTTT.

The chain links TRBV6-2 or TRBV6-3 to TRBJ1-5; TRBD1 matches at 9 bases. The CDR3 is made up of 16 amino acids. V shed 6 bases, J shed 5 bases, and the junction held 11 bases outside the gene matches. The germline V gene has CDR1 MNHEY and CDR2 SVGEGT. The CDR3 is CASSRTGALNHQPQHF. The CDR3 DNA reads TGTGCCAGCAGCAGGACAGGGGCGTTAAACCATCAGCCCCAGCATTTT.

The chain couples TRBV27 to TRBJ1-1; TRBD1 matches at 7 bases. V shed 6 bases, J shed 3 bases, and the junction held 4 bases outside the gene matches. Germline V gives CDR1 MNHEY, CDR2 SMNVEV (reference sequence). The CDR3 has 13 amino acids. The CDR3 DNA reads TGTGCCAGCAGCAGGGACAGCTACACTGAAGCTTTCTTT. Protein product: CASSRDSYTEAFF.

The V call is TRBV18, the J call TRBJ2-7, with D perhaps matching TRBD2 (5 bases). The germline V gene has CDR1 KGHSH and CDR2 LQKENI. This CDR3 is built from 15 residues. Trimming stripped 2 bases from V and 7 bases from J, with 18 bases between. For the CDR3, the DNA is TGTGCCAGCTCACCATTACCAGCGGATGGAAGGGAGCAGTACTTC. This encodes CASSPLPADGREQYF.

The rearrangement uses TRBV6-5 and TRBJ1-1; D may be TRBD1 (5 bases). V was trimmed by 0 bases and J by 10 bases, leaving 6 bases between them. In germline, CDR1 is MNHEY, CDR2 SVGAGI. The CDR3 contains 11 residues. CDR3 in DNA: TGTGCCAGCAGTTACTCCGGGGGAGCTTTCTTT. This codes for CASSYSGGAFF.

The CDR3 sequence is CSVETRGKKLFF. The CDR3, as DNA: TGCAGCGTTGAGACACGGGGGAAAAAACTGTTTTTT. The rearrangement joins TRBV29-1 to TRBJ1-4; the D gene is possibly TRBD1 (5 bases). Trimming removed 3 bases from V and 9 bases from J, with 11 bases in between. Germline V gene lookup returns CDR1 SQVTM and CDR2 ANQGSEA. The CDR3 spans 12 residues.

In this sample, this clone is medium-sized. V usage is TRBV28 and J usage is TRBJ2-1; TRBD1 agrees at 7 bases. Germline CDR1 is MDHEN and CDR2 is SYDVKM. The CDR3 contains 15 residues. V was clipped by 5 bases and J by 2 bases; unmatched bases: 6. This CDR3 is CASSLRTGPYNEQFF. CDR3 DNA sequence: TGTGCCAGCAGTCTCCGGACAGGCCCCTACAATGAGCAGTTCTTC. Based on the CDR3 plus reference TRBV28 and TRBJ2-1, the full variable domain is DVKVTQSSRYLVKRTGEKVFLECVQDMDHENMFWYRQDPGLGLRLIYFSYDVKMKEKGDIPEGYSVSREKKERFSLILESASTNQTSMYLCASSLRTGPYNEQFFGPGTRLTVL.

The chain has TRBV5-1 and TRBJ2-3; 11 bases fit TRBD2. V trimming: 3 bases; J trimming: 5 bases; junction bases outside the gene matches: 8. Looked up from germline, CDR1 is SGHRS and CDR2 is YFSETQ. The CDR3 has 16 residues. The DNA for the CDR3 is TGCGCCAGCAGCTCAATAACTAGCGGGAGAATAGATACGCAGTATTTT. As protein: CASSSITSGRIDTQYF.

V is TRBV5-1 and J is TRBJ1-1; D ambiguous. Trimming left V 1 base short and J 4 bases short, with 8 bases between. From germline, CDR1 is SGHRS and CDR2 YFSETQ. The CDR3 extends over 13 amino acids. The CDR3 coding sequence is TGCGCCAGCAGCTTGCGGGGAGGCACTGAAGCTTTCTTT. Protein sequence: CASSLRGGTEAFF.

The chain employs TRBV5-5 and TRBJ2-7; 9 bases are a match to TRBD2. CDR1 and CDR2 from the germline V gene are SGHKS and YYEKEE (reference sequence). The V and J ends lost 2 bases and 2 bases, in that order; junction bases with no gene match: 2. This CDR3 region has 14 residues. Here the CDR3 reads CASSLAGGAYEQYF. CDR3 nucleotides: TGTGCCAGCAGCTTAGCGGGGGGCGCCTACGAGCAGTACTTC. The variable domain in full, with the rest retrieved from reference TRBV5-5 and TRBJ2-7, is DAGVTQSPTHLIKTRGQQVTLRCSPISGHKSVSWYQQVLGQGPQFIFQYYEKEERGRGNFPDRFSARQFPNYSSELNVNALLLGDSALYLCASSLAGGAYEQYFGPGTRLTVT.